The following is a TCR beta chain sequence with its context. This record comes from a study of T cells after posttransplantation cyclophosphamide. Using immunoSEQ multiplex PCR, the repertoire was profiled, and TCRdb retains in-frame clones only, with some absent. The sample lists about 21,000 clones, approximately 83% occurring once. From germline, CDR1 is SGHNT and CDR2 YYREEE (reference sequence). The CDR3 totals 16 residues. Unmatched junction bases numbered 6, after V lost 3 bases and J lost 1 base. Sampled 1 year posttransplant, controls received myeloablative marrow transplants, methotrexate and a calcineurin inhibitor.

This receptor was obtained from a female patient aged 30-39 years who received an allogeneic stem cell transplant from an unrelated donor, was CMV-positive, and had acute and chronic GVHD. Some of these T cells may belong to the graft donor. The specimen comprised PBMCs, sampled approximately 360 days after allogeneic stem cell transplant with calcineurin inhibitor and methotrexate. The J gene is TRBJ2-3, the V gene TRBV5-4; 9 nucleotides match TRBD1. The CDR3 protein is CASSSGQGRGTDTQYF. The CDR3 DNA reads TGTGCCAGCAGCTCCGGACAGGGGCGAGGCACAGATACGCAGTATTTT.